A single sample is the source of the 24 T cell receptor beta chains below, sequenced in a study of cytomegalovirus exposure and HLA in healthy donors. The study ran its PCR with 60 Vbeta and 13 Jbeta primers. Sequencing was performed with immunoSEQ multiplex PCR; in TCRdb, only in-frame clones are kept and a portion is missing. This repertoire shows around 64,000 clones, approximately 74% found once; its top ten account for roughly 20%. Sequencing was done on a sample of PBMCs. The receptor source for this set is a woman in her twenties or thirties in good health and CMV-seropositive.

The chain recombines TRBV5-1 with TRBJ1-2, with D tentatively TRBD1 (5 bases). V lost 4 bases, J lost 6 bases, and 19 bases lay in between. This CDR3 has 15 amino acids. Germline lookup yields CDR1 SGHRS and CDR2 YFSETQ. CDR3 region: CASSLGTPVKDGYTF. The CDR3 bases are TGCGCCAGCAGCCTCGGGACTCCCGTTAAGGATGGCTACACCTTC.

The chain recombines TRBV6-5 with TRBJ1-2; 11 bases line up with TRBD1. Germline CDR1 MNHEY, CDR2 SVGAGI. CDR3 length: 14 amino acids. The junction had 3 bases not matched to a gene; V was cut back by 6 bases and J by 3 bases. The DNA for the CDR3 is TGTGCCAGCAGAAGGGACAGGGGGGACTATGGCTACACCTTC. It yields the protein CASRRDRGDYGYTF.

This clone occurred once. The V and J genes are TRBV4-2 and TRBJ2-7, with TRBD2 identical over 8 bases. The CDR3 has 15 amino acids. With 1 base clipped from V and 5 bases from J, the junction kept 7 bases outside the gene matches. Germline V gene lookup returns CDR1 LGHNA and CDR2 YNFKEQ. Written as DNA, the CDR3 is TGTGCCAGCAGCCAAGGGGACGCCGGGGGGGACGAGCAGTACTTC. Translated: CASSQGDAGGDEQYF.

As regards this clone: Only one base separates this from a far larger clonotype, so it likely reflects a read error. Other DNA sequences from this sample encode an identical CDR3 as well. The chain is built from TRBV5-1 and TRBJ2-1; no clear D. The germline V and J ends were trimmed by 1 base and 7 bases, with 6 bases remaining between them. The germline CDR1 and CDR2 sequences are SGHRS and YFSETQ. There are 12 residues in the CDR3. The CDR3 loop is CASSLSRNEQFF. In DNA, the CDR3 is TGCGCCAGCAGCTTGAGCCGTAATGAGCAGTTCTTC.

The gene calls are TRBV6-6 and TRBJ2-3, with no clear D. This CDR3 is built from 11 residues. Germline V gives CDR1 MNHNY, CDR2 SVGAGI (reference sequence). V lost 4 bases and J 4 bases, leaving 3 bases between the germline ends. CDR3 sequence (DNA): TGTGCCAGCAGTTCAGCAGATACGCAGTATTTT. It translates to CASSSADTQYF.

The V call is TRBV10-1, the J call TRBJ2-3; TRBD2 aligns across 10 bases. The CDR3 covers 14 residues. V was pared by 0 bases and J by 10 bases, with 4 bases of the junction left unmatched. Germline CDR1 reads WNHNN; CDR2 reads SYGVQD (reference sequence). The CDR3 sequence is CASSESSGGRAQYF. The CDR3, as DNA: TGCGCCAGCAGTGAGTCTAGCGGGGGGAGGGCGCAGTATTTT.

The chain is built from TRBV25-1 and TRBJ2-3, with 9 positions matching TRBD1. CDR3 length: 15 residues. Germline-derived CDR1 and CDR2 are MGHDK and SYGVNS. V lost 3 bases and J lost 6; bases outside the gene matches: 7. The CDR3 nucleotides are TGTGCCAGCAGTGATTTGGGACAGGGATTGGATACGCAGTATTTT. Translation gives CASSDLGQGLDTQYF.

This chain links TRBV7-8 with TRBJ1-2, with 7 nucleotides matching TRBD1. V shed 5 bases and J 0 bases; nucleotides not matched to a gene: 3. Germline V gene data show CDR1 as SGHVS and CDR2 as FQNEAQ. This CDR3 contains 14 residues. DNA for the CDR3: TGTGCCAGCAGCCAGGGGGGATCTAACTATGGCTACACCTTC. It specifies CASSQGGSNYGYTF.

The V and J genes are TRBV30 and TRBJ2-4; D call uncertain. The CDR3 covers 16 residues. The germline V and J ends were trimmed by 0 bases and 0 bases, with 12 bases remaining between them. Germline V gene data show CDR1 as GTSNPN and CDR2 as SVGIG (reference sequence). The CDR3, as DNA: TGTGCCTGGAGTGTAGGAGTAGGTCTAGCCAAAAACATTCAGTACTTC. This encodes CAWSVGVGLAKNIQYF.

The V gene is TRBV7-2, the J gene TRBJ2-3; tentative D call: TRBD1 (6 bases). The CDR3 is 15 amino acids. Germline CDR1 is SGHTA and CDR2 is FQGNSA. V was shortened by 5 bases and J by 8 bases, with 20 bases between the two germline ends. The CDR3 protein is CASSPGDNSQGTQYF. CDR3 in DNA: TGTGCCAGCAGCCCCGGGGACAACTCTCAGGGTACGCAGTATTTT.

The rearrangement uses TRBV25-1 and TRBJ2-7, with 10 bases matching TRBD1. The CDR3 is 15 residues long. Germline V gene data show CDR1 as MGHDK and CDR2 as SYGVNS. Germline trimming cut 2 bases from V and 3 bases from J; bases unmatched to any gene: 4. The CDR3 DNA follows: TGTGCCAGCAGTGAACCGGGACAGGGGCGCTACGAGCAGTACTTC. Its translation is CASSEPGQGRYEQYF.

About this clone: Within the sample, other DNA sequences also encode this same CDR3. This chain uses TRBV28 with TRBJ2-5, with 13 nucleotides matching TRBD2. The junction had 6 bases not matched to a gene; V was cut back by 6 bases and J by 5 bases. Germline assignment: CDR1 MDHEN and CDR2 SYDVKM. The CDR3 contains 15 residues. CDR3 DNA: TGTGCCAGCAGCCCAGGACTAGCGGGAGTGGAGACCCAGTACTTC. It yields the protein CASSPGLAGVETQYF. The whole variable domain, filled in from reference TRBV28 and TRBJ2-5, reads DVKVTQSSRYLVKRTGEKVFLECVQDMDHENMFWYRQDPGLGLRLIYFSYDVKMKEKGDIPEGYSVSREKKERFSLILESASTNQTSMYLCASSPGLAGVETQYFGPGTRLLVL.

V is TRBV28 and J is TRBJ1-5; possibly TRBD1 for D (6 bases). The CDR3 is 12 amino acids. Germline assignment: CDR1 MDHEN and CDR2 SYDVKM. V was trimmed by 6 bases and J by 7 bases, leaving 10 bases between them. The CDR3 DNA reads TGTGCCAGCAGCACGCAGGGGCAGCCCCAGCATTTT. Protein sequence: CASSTQGQPQHF.

The chain couples TRBV4-3 to TRBJ2-3; 9 positions agree with TRBD2. CDR1 is LGHNA and CDR2 is YSLEER in the germline V gene. V was pared by 0 bases and J by 0 bases, with 7 bases of the junction left unmatched. There are 18 residues in the CDR3. This chain's CDR3 is CASSQDPLAGTSTDTQYF. CDR3 DNA sequence: TGCGCCAGCAGCCAAGATCCTCTAGCGGGAACTAGCACAGATACGCAGTATTTT.

Only a few counts were recorded for this clone. The gene calls are TRBV11-1 and TRBJ2-7; 10 bases map to TRBD2. Germline CDR1 SGHAT, CDR2 FQDESV (reference sequence). The CDR3 has 15 residues. After removal of 5 bases from V and 0 bases from J, the junction contained 4 bases not matched to a gene. In DNA form, the CDR3 reads TGTGCCAGCAGCCTCGGGACTAGCGCCTCCTACGAGCAGTACTTC. Protein sequence: CASSLGTSASYEQYF.

The rearrangement links TRBV7-2 to TRBJ1-2; D is uncertain. The CDR3 is made up of 13 amino acids. V was pared by 5 bases and J by 4 bases, with 11 bases between. CDR1 and CDR2 (germline): SGHTA, FQGNSA. This CDR3 reads CASSPAGLYGYTF. CDR3 nucleotides: TGTGCCAGCAGCCCGGCGGGCCTCTATGGCTACACCTTC.

This chain joins TRBV29-1 and TRBJ2-5; possibly TRBD2 for D (6 bases). Germline V lookup: CDR1 SQVTM, CDR2 ANQGSEA. Trimming stripped 7 bases from V and 3 bases from J, with 15 bases between. CDR3 size: 13 residues. The CDR3 DNA follows: TGCAGCGCCGGAGGGACTTTTAAAGAGACCCAGTACTTC. Amino acid sequence: CSAGGTFKETQYF.

This clone was counted only a few times. The V and J genes are TRBV4-1 and TRBJ1-5; 7 bases map to TRBD1. In germline, CDR1 is MGHRA, CDR2 YSYEKL. V shed 5 bases and J 1 base; nucleotides not matched to a gene: 8. CDR3 size: 16 residues. CDR3 bases: TGCGCCAGCAGCTCTCGACAGGGCGGGAGCAATCAGCCCCAGCATTTT. Translation gives CASSSRQGGSNQPQHF.

The V and J genes are TRBV7-2 and TRBJ2-7; D remains unclear. Trimming removed 6 bases from V and 5 bases from J, with 14 bases in between. The V gene's germline CDR1 is SGHTA and CDR2 FQGNSA. This CDR3 has 13 residues. CDR3 residues: CASRIHSINEQYF. In nucleotides, the CDR3 is TGTGCCAGCAGGATTCACTCTATTAACGAGCAGTACTTC. The full variable domain, its missing parts supplied by reference TRBV7-2 and TRBJ2-7, is GAGVSQSPSNKVTEKGKDVELRCDPISGHTALYWYRQSLGQGLEFLIYFQGNSAPDKSGLPSDRFSAERTGGSVSTLTIQRTQQEDSAVYLCASRIHSINEQYFGPGTRLTVT.

This clone was detected a few times. The chain is built from TRBV4-3 and TRBJ1-4, with no clear D. V dropped 4 bases and J dropped 8 bases, with 11 bases sitting between them. This CDR3 is 13 amino acids long. The germline gives CDR1 LGHNA, CDR2 YSLEER. The chain's CDR3 is CASSPGGGEKLFF. The CDR3 DNA reads as TGCGCCAGCAGCCCAGGCGGAGGGGAAAAACTGTTTTTT.

CDR3 DNA: TGTGCCAGCAGCCCCGGACAGGGGGCCTACGTCGAGCAGTACTTC. Translated: CASSPGQGAYVEQYF. The chain couples TRBV13 to TRBJ2-7; 11 positions agree with TRBD1. CDR3 length: 15 residues. CDR1 is PRHDT and CDR2 is FYEKMQ in the germline V gene (reference sequence). V lost 5 bases, J lost 6 bases, and 9 bases stayed unmatched.

CDR3 nucleotides: TGTGCCTGGAGTCTTTGGACAGGGGATGATGCTGAAGCTTTCTTT. Amino acids: CAWSLWTGDDAEAFF. The chain combines TRBV30 with TRBJ1-1; the match to TRBD1 covers 9 bases. V shed 2 bases, J shed 6 bases, and the junction held 10 bases outside the gene matches. The germline gives CDR1 GTSNPN, CDR2 SVGIG (reference sequence). The CDR3 covers 15 residues. The full variable domain, completed using reference TRBV30 and TRBJ1-1, is SQTIHQWPATLVQPVGSPLSLECTVEGTSNPNLYWYRQAAGRGLQLLFYSVGIGQISSEVPQNLSASRPQDRQFILSSKKLLLSDSGFYLCAWSLWTGDDAEAFFGQGTRLTVV.

V and J are TRBV29-1 and TRBJ2-1; 12 bases are shared with TRBD2. CDR3 size: 21 residues. Trimming took 3 bases from V and 4 from J; bases not matched to a gene: 22. The germline V gene encodes CDR1 SQVTM and CDR2 ANQGSEA. The chain's CDR3 is CSVESIEGRPGLAGRYNEQFF. CDR3 DNA sequence: TGCAGCGTTGAGTCAATAGAGGGTCGCCCGGGACTAGCGGGCCGTTACAATGAGCAGTTCTTC.

This CDR3 reads CASTLGQVNQPQHF. In DNA form, the CDR3 reads TGTGCCAGCACCCTCGGACAGGTCAATCAGCCCCAGCATTTT. The chain carries TRBV6-1 and TRBJ1-5, with 7 bases that match TRBD1. There are 14 residues in the CDR3. The trim removed 7 bases at V and 3 bases at J, leaving 6 bases unmatched. Per germline, CDR1 MNHNS and CDR2 SASEGT.